Below, 24 T cell receptor beta chains from the same sample are listed, as sequenced in a study of T-cell reconstitution after alpha-beta-depleted transplantation in children. Molecular barcoding with unique molecular identifiers was used for the TCRbeta library. TCRdb fed the PCR reads into MiXCR, producing one record per CDR3 protein. The sample lists about 300,000 distinct CDR3 sequences; over 9.5% were seen once. Sequencing was performed on PBMCs, taken before TCRalphabeta/CD19-depleted stem cell transplant. The receptors derive from a boy younger than two with acute myeloid leukemia, due to receive a stem cell transplant.

This clonotype was found many times. The J gene is TRBJ2-7, the V gene TRBV5-1; 8 bases are a match to TRBD1. The CDR3 is made up of 14 amino acids. CDR1 SGHRS and CDR2 YFSETQ come from the germline V gene. Germline trimming cut 3 bases from V and 2 bases from J; bases unmatched to any gene: 4. CDR3 DNA sequence: TGCGCCAGCAGCTATGGGACAGGTGCCTACGAGCAGTACTTC. Translated, it gives CASSYGTGAYEQYF.

The rearrangement links TRBV19 to TRBJ1-5, with no clear D. The germline V gene encodes CDR1 LNHDA and CDR2 SQIVND (reference sequence). V dropped 2 bases and J dropped 6 bases, with 8 bases sitting between them. This CDR3 comprises 13 residues. The CDR3 region has the DNA TGTGCCAGTAGTATATGGGTGAGTCAGCCCCAGCATTTT. Translated, it gives CASSIWVSQPQHF.

This clonotype was recorded a few times. V is TRBV12-3 or TRBV12-4 and J is TRBJ1-3, with TRBD1 matching over 7 bases. The length of the CDR3 is 16 residues. The junction had 5 bases not matched to a gene; V was cut back by 3 bases and J by 0 bases. The CDR3 sequence is CASSLTGPSSGNTIYF. DNA for the CDR3: TGTGCCAGCAGTTTGACAGGGCCCTCCTCTGGAAACACCATATATTTT.

This clonotype has at least ten counts. This chain uses TRBV5-1 with TRBJ2-7; 11 bases agree with TRBD1. This CDR3 is built from 15 residues. The V and J ends lost 5 bases and 3 bases, in that order; junction bases with no gene match: 7. CDR1 is SGHRS and CDR2 is YFSETQ in the germline V gene. This CDR3 reads CASSSGTGGIYEQYF. Written as DNA, the CDR3 is TGCGCCAGCAGTTCAGGGACAGGGGGTATCTACGAGCAGTACTTC.

This clonotype was observed many times. This rearrangement joins TRBV3-1 to TRBJ1-1; D is unresolved. The CDR3 covers 14 residues. V lost 1 base and J lost 1, with 7 bases in between. Per germline, CDR1 LGHDT and CDR2 YNNKEL (reference sequence). The CDR3 DNA reads as TGTGCCAGCAGCCAAGGAGGAGGGAACACTGAAGCTTTCTTT. This sequence encodes CASSQGGGNTEAFF. The full variable domain, its missing parts supplied by reference TRBV3-1 and TRBJ1-1, is DTAVSQTPKYLVTQMGNDKSIKCEQNLGHDTMYWYKQDSKKFLKIMFSYNNKELIINETVPNRFSPKSPDKAHLNLHINSLELGDSAVYFCASSQGGGNTEAFFGQGTRLTVV.

This clonotype showed up many times. The DNA of the CDR3 is TGTGCCACCAGTGATATTCCAGGGTCAGAGACCCAGTACTTC. Translated: CATSDIPGSETQYF. J is TRBJ2-5 and V is TRBV24-1; D is possibly TRBD1 (5 bases). The ends were cut back, 3 bases at V and 4 bases at J, with 11 bases in the middle. Germline V gene sequence: CDR1 KGHDR, CDR2 SFDVKD. The CDR3 covers 14 residues.

This clonotype was seen at least ten times. The chain combines TRBV27 with TRBJ2-3, with D tentatively TRBD1 (6 bases). Trimming took off 0 bases at V and 3 bases at J, with 16 bases between the two ends. This CDR3 spans 17 amino acids. The germline CDR1 and CDR2 sequences are MNHEY and SMNVEV (reference sequence). The CDR3 DNA sequence: TGTGCCAGCAGTTTATCGTACTATCAGGGGCCGACAGATACGCAGTATTTT. Its protein is CASSLSYYQGPTDTQYF.

With regard to this clonotype: A much larger clone sits a single nucleotide away, making a read error possible. The CDR3 does not close with the conserved phenylalanine or tryptophan, likely indicating a read error. The chain couples TRBV7-2 to TRBJ1-3; D uncertain. Trimming removed 3 bases from V and 7 bases from J, with 7 bases in between. Germline V gene sequence: CDR1 SGHTA, CDR2 FQGNSA. The CDR3 consists of 12 residues. In DNA form, the CDR3 reads TGTGCCAGCAGCTTTCGGGTTAACACCATATATTCT. Encoded protein: CASSFRVNTIYS.

This clonotype was recorded many times. This chain links TRBV7-9 with TRBJ2-7; TRBD1 matches 9 bases. V lost 2 bases and J lost 3; bases outside the gene matches: 2. The CDR3 consists of 14 residues. The germline V gene encodes CDR1 SEHNR and CDR2 FQNEAQ (reference sequence). The CDR3 loop is CASSLPGQGYEQYF. DNA of the CDR3: TGTGCCAGCAGCTTACCGGGACAGGGCTACGAGCAGTACTTC.

This rearrangement joins TRBV19 to TRBJ2-2, with 7 bases that match TRBD2. CDR3 length: 15 residues. The ends lost 10 bases at V and 4 bases at J; junction bases unmatched: 12. The germline V gene has CDR1 LNHDA and CDR2 SQIVND (reference sequence). The CDR3 DNA sequence: TGTGCCACCATCCGCGGGCCGGGGGGCACCGGGGAGCTGTTTTTT. Its protein is CATIRGPGGTGELFF.

This clonotype was seen repeatedly, ten times or more. The chain employs TRBV28 and TRBJ2-4; no clear D. V lost 5 bases and J lost 6, with 14 bases in between. The germline CDR1 and CDR2 sequences are MDHEN and SYDVKM. CDR3 size: 14 residues. CDR3 nucleotide sequence: TGTGCCAGCAGTCCATTGATAAGGAGAAACATTCAGTACTTC. It codes for CASSPLIRRNIQYF.

This clonotype was counted ten times or more. The V and J genes are TRBV5-1 and TRBJ2-7, with 8 bases fitting TRBD1. The CDR3 is 17 residues long. The germline V gene has CDR1 SGHRS and CDR2 YFSETQ. V gave up 0 bases and J gave up 2 bases; unmatched junction bases: 10. The CDR3 loop reads CASSLALPGTGPYEQYF. The CDR3 DNA follows: TGCGCCAGCAGCTTGGCCCTACCCGGGACAGGACCCTACGAGCAGTACTTC.

This clonotype was seen at least ten times. The gene calls are TRBV11-2 and TRBJ2-5; 9 bases align to TRBD2. The germline V gene has CDR1 SGHAT and CDR2 FQNNGV. This CDR3 is built from 15 residues. V was pared by 3 bases and J by 5 bases, with 7 bases of the junction left unmatched. The CDR3 spells CASSFAAGGTETQYF. The CDR3 nucleotides are TGTGCCAGCAGCTTTGCAGCGGGAGGCACGGAGACCCAGTACTTC. The full variable domain, with the rest looked up from reference TRBV11-2 and TRBJ2-5, is EAGVAQSPRYKIIEKRQSVAFWCNPISGHATLYWYQQILGQGPKLLIQFQNNGVVDDSQLPKDRFSAERLKGVDSTLKIQPAKLEDSAVYLCASSFAAGGTETQYFGPGTRLLVL.

This clonotype was counted ten times or more. The chain combines TRBV20-1 with TRBJ2-7; the match to TRBD1 covers 8 bases. Germline CDR1 and CDR2: DFQATT and SNEGSKA (reference sequence). The CDR3 is 12 amino acids. Trimming removed 4 bases from V and 5 bases from J; junction bases left unmatched: 4. This CDR3 reads CSATGTGDEQYF. The CDR3 region has the DNA TGCAGTGCTACCGGGACAGGCGACGAGCAGTACTTC.

As regards this clonotype: A much more abundant neighbour one base away suggests this may be a read error. The chain employs TRBV30 and TRBJ1-5, with 7 bases lining up with TRBD1. The V gene's germline CDR1 is GTSNPN and CDR2 SVGIG (reference sequence). The trim removed 2 bases at V and 6 bases at J, leaving 7 bases unmatched. The CDR3 length is 14 residues. The CDR3 is CAWSSDRVVQPQHF. CDR3 DNA: TGTGCCTGGAGTAGCGACAGGGTGGTTCAGCCCCAGCATTTT.

In its sample, this clonotype was seen a few times. The chain carries TRBV6-1 and TRBJ2-3; D assignment may be TRBD1 or TRBD2 (5 bases each). Germline V gene lookup returns CDR1 MNHNS and CDR2 SASEGT. Trimming stripped 8 bases from V and 3 bases from J, with 15 bases between. This CDR3 region has 14 residues. The CDR3 loop reads CASRGPRPTDTQYF. The CDR3 nucleotides are TGTGCCAGCCGGGGACCCCGACCAACAGATACGCAGTATTTT.

This clonotype showed up many times. The chain has TRBV12-3 or TRBV12-4 and TRBJ2-7, with no clear D. This CDR3 contains 14 residues. Trimming took off 3 bases at V and 0 bases at J, with 9 bases between the two ends. The CDR3 DNA is TGTGCCAGCAGTTTTTTAGCTAGCTCCTACGAGCAGTACTTC. Translating it yields CASSFLASSYEQYF.

This clonotype occurred many times. This chain connects TRBV7-8 to TRBJ2-1; 13 bases are shared with TRBD2. The CDR3 runs 20 residues. V lost 5 bases, J lost 10 bases, and 23 bases stayed unmatched. Germline V CDR1 and CDR2: SGHVS, FQNEAQ. The CDR3 reads CASSPPVGTSGGANPGEQFF. The CDR3 DNA follows: TGTGCCAGCAGCCCGCCTGTTGGAACTAGCGGGGGGGCCAATCCAGGGGAGCAGTTCTTC.

The chain joins TRBV20-1 to TRBJ2-7; TRBD2 is a possible D gene (5 bases). Looked up from germline, CDR1 is DFQATT and CDR2 is SNEGSKA (reference sequence). CDR3 length: 15 residues. With 1 base removed from V and 2 bases from J, the gap between germline ends came to 15 bases. CDR3 bases: TGCAGTGCTAGAGCTGACGTCGTCGGGACCTACGAGCAGTACTTC. This codes for CSARADVVGTYEQYF.

The table lists this clonotype with many counts. This rearrangement joins TRBV4-2 to TRBJ2-3; 9 bases match TRBD2. The CDR3 contains 17 residues. Germline CDR1 LGHNA, CDR2 YNFKEQ. V gave up 0 bases and J gave up 4 bases; unmatched junction bases: 8. CDR3 nucleotide sequence: TGTGCCAGCAGCCAAGAAGCCTTAGCGGGGGTAGCAGATACGCAGTATTTT. Protein product: CASSQEALAGVADTQYF.

The rearrangement uses TRBV7-6 and TRBJ1-5; 7 bases line up with TRBD1. CDR3 length: 17 residues. J was trimmed by 3 bases and V by 1 base; bases with no gene match: 9. CDR1 SGHVS and CDR2 FNYEAQ come from the germline V gene. The CDR3 spells CASSLDPTGASNQPQHF. DNA of the CDR3: TGTGCCAGCAGCTTAGACCCTACAGGGGCTTCCAATCAGCCCCAGCATTTT.

The table lists this clonotype with a few counts. V usage is TRBV20-1 and J usage is TRBJ2-7; TRBD1 agrees at 10 bases. V lost 6 bases and J lost 6; bases outside the gene matches: 5. CDR3 size: 12 residues. CDR1 is DFQATT and CDR2 is SNEGSKA in the germline V gene (reference sequence). CDR3 nucleotides: TGCAGTGCCGGGACAGGGGTAAGCGAGCAGTACTTC. Translated: CSAGTGVSEQYF.

This clonotype showed up many times. The gene calls are TRBV6-1 and TRBJ1-5; D gene uncertain. V shed 2 bases and J shed 6 bases, with 8 bases lying between them. Germline V CDR1 and CDR2: MNHNS, SASEGT. The CDR3 extends over 13 amino acids. The DNA for the CDR3 is TGTGCCAGCAGTGAATTCGATGGTCAGCCCCAGCATTTT. This translates into CASSEFDGQPQHF.

This clonotype was observed many times. This sequence joins TRBV7-9 and TRBJ2-7; no definite D call. V was clipped by 2 bases and J by 6 bases, with 8 bases between them. The CDR3 has 12 residues. The germline CDR1 and CDR2 sequences are SEHNR and FQNEAQ (reference sequence). In nucleotides, the CDR3 is TGTGCCAGCAGCTTACCGGGTAGCGAGCAGTACTTC. It translates to CASSLPGSEQYF.